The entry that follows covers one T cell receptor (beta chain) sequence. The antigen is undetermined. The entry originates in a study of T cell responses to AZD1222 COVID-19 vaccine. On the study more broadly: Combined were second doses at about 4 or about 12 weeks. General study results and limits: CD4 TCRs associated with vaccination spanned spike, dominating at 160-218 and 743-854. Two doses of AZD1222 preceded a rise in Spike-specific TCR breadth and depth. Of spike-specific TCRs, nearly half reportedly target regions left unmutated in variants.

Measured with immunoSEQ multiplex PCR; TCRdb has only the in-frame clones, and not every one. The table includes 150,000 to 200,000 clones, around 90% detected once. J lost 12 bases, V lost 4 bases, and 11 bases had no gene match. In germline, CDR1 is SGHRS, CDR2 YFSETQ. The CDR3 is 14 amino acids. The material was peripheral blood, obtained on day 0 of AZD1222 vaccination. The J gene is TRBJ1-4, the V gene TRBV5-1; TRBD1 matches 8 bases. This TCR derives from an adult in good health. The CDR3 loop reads CASSDPTGAAQLFF. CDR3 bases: TGCGCCAGCAGCGACCCGACAGGGGCCGCGCAACTGTTTTTT.